This TCR beta chain was identified during a study of cytomegalovirus exposure and HLA in healthy donors. Study context: Among the roughly 370 genotyped donors, around 85% were placed in the Caucasian-associated ancestry cluster.

V gave up 6 bases and J gave up 2 bases, with 11 bases separating them. The CDR3 length is 13 residues. CDR1 is KGHSH, CDR2 LQKENI, per germline. General study points: Most TCRs appeared rarely, but some public TCRs recurred in many donors. Immune exposure information available was restricted to CMV serostatus.

Comments on this clone: The target antigen is unknown.

PCR used 60 Vbeta primers and 13 Jbeta primers. Original analysis: A later analysis counted tens of millions of unique TCR beta chains, some 12 million shared. Clones were sequenced by immunoSEQ multiplex PCR, and TCRdb holds only the in-frame ones, with some missing. V, J and clone size were drawn from that table, and D and trimming were deduced from the DNA. The profile covers more than 50,000 clones, with roughly 72% appearing a single time and roughly 22% taken by the ten largest. V gene TRBV18 combines with J gene TRBJ2-7, with D perhaps matching TRBD2 (5 bases). This clonotype was obtained from a woman aged 45-65 years in good health and CMV-seropositive. Sequenced sample: PBMCs. CDR3 region: CASSLSGAYEQYF. CDR3 nucleotide sequence: TGTGCCAGCTCGCTAAGCGGAGCCTACGAGCAGTACTTC.